This TCR beta chain was sequenced for a study of molecular identifiers for immune sequencing clone quantification. Listed TCR primers, together with previously described methods, were used for the bulk TCR libraries. From the PCR reads, TCRdb called clonotypes with MiXCR, one entry per CDR3 protein. The profile shows some 89,000 distinct CDR3 sequences, 24% of them singletons. Study findings and constraints: Effector cells had over 99% of their molecules in clones above 20 RNA copies, while naive cells had under 1%. Barcode sharing among identical TCR molecules could make large clones appear smaller.

Preparation of naive CD8 libraries involved roughly 18,000 to 1,100,000 sorted cells and 10%, 30% or 50% RNA. Many counts were recorded for this clonotype. Its antigen is undetermined. The CDR3 is 15 residues long. Germline V gene sequence: CDR1 LNHDA, CDR2 SQIVND (reference sequence). V lost 5 bases, J lost 2 bases, and 13 bases lay in between. The chain employs TRBV19 and TRBJ1-5, with a possible D match to TRBD1 (6 bases). This TCR came from a human donor in good health. Some libraries in this study had Jurkat cell RNA spiked in. The sequenced sample consisted of naive CD8+ T cells from blood, with Jurkat cell RNA spiked in. Subset given: FACS-sorted CD8+CD4-CCR7+CD45RA+ naive T cells. DNA of the CDR3: TGTGCCAGTAGTTTCCAACGGGGGCGCAATCAGCCCCAGCATTTT. Protein product: CASSFQRGRNQPQHF.